The clone carrying this T cell receptor beta chain was seen at least ten times. What it recognizes is unknown. TCRdb fed the RT-PCR reads into MiXCR, producing one record per CDR3 protein. The data hold under 200,000 distinct CDR3 sequences, with around 10% observed a single time. J lost 5 bases, V lost 4 bases, and 8 bases had no gene match. The CDR3 is 14 amino acids. Germline CDR1 is SGHRS and CDR2 is YFSETQ. This record comes from a study of response to subunit inactivated influenza vaccine. Study-level results: Few new T cells, the authors suggested, are recruited by each seasonal influenza vaccination.

The V gene is TRBV5-1, the J gene TRBJ2-7, with 8 bases that match TRBD1. This material consisted of CD8+ T cells sorted from PBMCs, taken about 23 months after vaccination. This TCR was recovered from a man aged 50-75 years who received an inactivated influenza vaccine. The CDR3 is CASSPPGQGNEQYF. CDR3 DNA sequence: TGCGCCAGCAGCCCGCCCGGACAGGGTAACGAGCAGTACTTC.